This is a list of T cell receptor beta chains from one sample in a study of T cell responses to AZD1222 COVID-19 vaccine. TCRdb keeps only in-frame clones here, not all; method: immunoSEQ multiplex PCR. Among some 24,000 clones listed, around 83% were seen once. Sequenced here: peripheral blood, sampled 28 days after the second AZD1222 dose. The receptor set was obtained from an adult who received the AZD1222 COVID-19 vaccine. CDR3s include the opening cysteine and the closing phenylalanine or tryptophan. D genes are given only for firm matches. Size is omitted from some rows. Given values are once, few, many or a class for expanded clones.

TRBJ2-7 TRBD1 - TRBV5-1 TGCGCCAGCAGCCTGACCCTGGGACAGGGGTACGAGCAGTACTTC CASSLTLGQGYEQYF
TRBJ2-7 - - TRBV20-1 TGCAGTGCCGCTCAGGGGAACGAGCAGTACTTC CSAAQGNEQYF
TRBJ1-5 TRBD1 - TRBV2 TGTGCCAGACGACAGGGGATCAATCAGCCCCAGCATTTT CARRQGINQPQHF
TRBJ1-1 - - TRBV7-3 TGTGCCAGCAGCCTCCATGGACAGAACACTGAAGCTTTCTTT CASSLHGQNTEAFF
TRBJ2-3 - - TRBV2 TGTGCCAGCAGAAGGGCAGATACGCAGTATTTT CASRRADTQYF
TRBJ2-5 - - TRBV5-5 TGTGCCAGCAGCTTGGGAGGGTTCCTCCAGGAGACCCAGTACTTC CASSLGGFLQETQYF
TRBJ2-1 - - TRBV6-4 TGTGCCAGCAGTGACGGGGTTAGCGGCGCCCACAATGAGCAGTTCTTC CASSDGVSGAHNEQFF
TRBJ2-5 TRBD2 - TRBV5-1 TGCGCCAGCAGCTGGGAACCGGGCAACGGGGGGGAGACCCAGTACTTC CASSWEPGNGGETQYF
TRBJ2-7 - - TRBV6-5 TGTGCCAGCAGCCCGTATGTTCCCTCCTACGAGCAGTACTTC CASSPYVPSYEQYF
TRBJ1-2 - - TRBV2 TGTGCCAGCAGCTACATCGAGGAGGTTTCTGGCTACACCTTC CASSYIEEVSGYTF
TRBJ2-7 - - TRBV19 TGTGCCAGTAGAGACTGGACTTACCAGCAGTACTTC CASRDWTYQQYF
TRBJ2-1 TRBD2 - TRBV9 TGTGCCAGCAGCGTACAAACTAGCGGGTCTTACAATGAGCAGTTCTTC CASSVQTSGSYNEQFF
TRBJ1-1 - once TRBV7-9 TGTGCCAGCAGCTTTGGGCAGGGTATATTCGGAGGTGCTGAAGCTTTCTTT CASSFGQGIFGGAEAFF
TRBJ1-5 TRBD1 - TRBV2 TGTGCCAGCAGGCCGGGACAGCCCGGGGGCCAGCCCCAGCATTTT CASRPGQPGGQPQHF
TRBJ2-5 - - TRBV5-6 TGTGCCAGCAGACCCGGGATAACGGCGGGGGAGACCCAGTACTTC CASRPGITAGETQYF
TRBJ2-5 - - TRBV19 TGTGCCAGTAGTACCGGGGGTTTCGAGACCCAGTACTTC CASSTGGFETQYF
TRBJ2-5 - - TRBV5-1 TGCGCCAGCAGCTTGGCGCGCGGCGGGACCGCCTGGGGTCTACAAGAGACCCAGTACTTC CASSLARGGTAWGLQETQYF
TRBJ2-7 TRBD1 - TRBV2 TGTGCCAGCAGTGAAGCGCAACAGGGGTACGAGCAGTACTTC CASSEAQQGYEQYF
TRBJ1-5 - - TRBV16 TGTGCCAGCAGCCAATCCGGGGGTAATCAGCCCCAGCATTTT CASSQSGGNQPQHF
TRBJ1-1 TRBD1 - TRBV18 TGTGCCAGCTCGCCCGTCCAGGGGGCTTACACTGAAGCTTTCTTT CASSPVQGAYTEAFF
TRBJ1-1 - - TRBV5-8 TGTGCCAGCAGCTGGGGCAGGGCTGAAGCTTTCTTT CASSWGRAEAFF
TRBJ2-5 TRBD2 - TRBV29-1 TGCAGCGTGGACTTCTGGGGCGGGAGGGCCCAAGAGACCCAGTACTTC CSVDFWGGRAQETQYF
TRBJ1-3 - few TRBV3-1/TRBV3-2 TGTGCCAGCAGCCAATCGGGCTCTGGAAACACCATATATTTT CASSQSGSGNTIYF
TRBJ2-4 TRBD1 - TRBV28 TGTGCCAGCAGCCCCCCACAGGGGTTGTTGGTCGTAGTCAAAAACATTCAGTACTTC CASSPPQGLLVVVKNIQYF
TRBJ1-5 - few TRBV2 TGTGCCAGCATGGGAGATAGCAATCAGCCCCAGCATTTT CASMGDSNQPQHF
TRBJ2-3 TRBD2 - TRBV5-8 TGTGCCAGCGGCCTTAGCGGGACAGATACGCAGTATTTT CASGLSGTDTQYF
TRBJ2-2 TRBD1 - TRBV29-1 TGCAGCGTGACGGGGACAGGGGGCTCCACCGGGGAGCTGTTTTTT CSVTGTGGSTGELFF
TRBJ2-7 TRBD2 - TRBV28 TGTGCCAGCACTATCGCGGGAGGGGCGCACGAGCAGTACTTC CASTIAGGAHEQYF
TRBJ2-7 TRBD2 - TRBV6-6 TGTGCCAGCAGCCACGAGGCTAGCGGGGGGTTGGAGCAGTACTTC CASSHEASGGLEQYF
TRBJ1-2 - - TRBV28 TGTGCCAGCACCGAAACAGGGAACTATGGCTACACCTTC CASTETGNYGYTF
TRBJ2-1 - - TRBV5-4 TGTGCCAGCAGCTTGGTTGCGGGGTCCTACAATGAGCAGTTCTTC CASSLVAGSYNEQFF
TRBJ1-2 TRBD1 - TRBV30 TGTGCCTGGAGTAAGGACAGGGTGGGAGGCTACACCTTC CAWSKDRVGGYTF
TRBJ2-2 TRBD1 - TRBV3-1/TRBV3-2 TGTGCCAGCAGACCGGGACAGGGGTCGAACACCGGGGAGCTGTTTTTT CASRPGQGSNTGELFF
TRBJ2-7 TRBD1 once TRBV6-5 TGTGCCAGCAGTTACTCAGGGACAGGGTACGAGCAGTACTTC CASSYSGTGYEQYF
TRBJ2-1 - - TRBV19 TGTGCCAGTAGTATTTCCTGGAGCTCCTACAATGAGCAGTTCTTC CASSISWSSYNEQFF
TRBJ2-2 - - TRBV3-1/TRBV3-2 TGTGCCAGCAGCCAGGGACTGTTGAACACCGGGGAGCTGTTTTTT CASSQGLLNTGELFF
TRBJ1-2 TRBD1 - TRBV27 TGTGCCAGCAGTCCCCCGGTCGGACAGGGGACGTATGGCTACACCTTC CASSPPVGQGTYGYTF
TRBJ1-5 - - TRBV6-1 TGTGCCAGCAGTGACCTCATCGGCAATCAGCCCCAGCATTTT CASSDLIGNQPQHF
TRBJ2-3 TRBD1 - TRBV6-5 TGTGCCAGCAGTTACTCCGGGACAGGGGACACAGATACGCAGTATTTT CASSYSGTGDTDTQYF
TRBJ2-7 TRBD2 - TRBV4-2 TGTGCCAGCAGCCAAGTACTAGCGGGAGTTTACGAGCAGTACTTC CASSQVLAGVYEQYF
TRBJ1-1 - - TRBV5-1 TGCGCCAGCAGCTTGCAGGGCCCCACTGAAGCTTTCTTT CASSLQGPTEAFF